Presented here are 10 T cell receptor beta chains from one specimen sequenced in a study of T cell repertoires in cytomegalovirus infection. Their antigens are not known. TCRdb ran MiXCR on the reads and lists one entry per CDR3 protein. Found here are about 220,000 distinct CDR3 sequences, roughly two fifths of them singletons; the top ten hold over 45%. The material sequenced was CD8+ T cells from cultured PBMCs, taken from culture after CMV antigen stimulation. The receptors originated from a human donor in good health (CMV status not recorded). Some clones in this sample may be carry-over from other donors' samples.

This chain links TRBV9 with TRBJ1-1, with D hard to call. The V gene lost 3 bases and the J gene lost 5 bases, with 17 bases spanning the gap. The CDR3 covers 15 residues. Germline CDR1 reads SGDLS; CDR2 reads YYNGEE. The CDR3 sequence: CASSASGGWGTEAFF. The CDR3 bases are TGTGCCAGCAGCGCCTCCGGAGGGTGGGGAACTGAAGCTTTCTTT.

The chain is built from TRBV9 and TRBJ2-3; TRBD2 aligns across 11 bases. CDR1 is SGDLS, CDR2 YYNGEE, per germline. The length of the CDR3 is 16 residues. J lost 4 bases, V lost 4 bases, and 8 bases had no gene match. The CDR3 region is CASSPRLAGGSDTQYF. The CDR3 DNA follows: TGTGCCAGCAGCCCCCGCCTAGCGGGGGGATCAGATACGCAGTATTTT.

V usage is TRBV12-3 or TRBV12-4 and J usage is TRBJ2-7; D not resolved. The CDR3 runs to 14 residues. The V and J ends lost 5 bases and 0 bases respectively, with 11 bases between them. The CDR3 DNA is TGTGCCAGCAGTCCCTCGGCGGACTCCTACGAGCAGTACTTC. This encodes CASSPSADSYEQYF.

The chain employs TRBV7-8 and TRBJ2-3; D call uncertain. The CDR3 has 17 amino acids. Germline V gene lookup returns CDR1 SGHVS and CDR2 FQNEAQ. V lost 4 bases and J 2 bases, leaving 19 bases between the germline ends. The CDR3 DNA sequence: TGTGCCAGCAGCTCTTTTAAACAGTACAGAACCACAGATACGCAGTATTTT. Encoded protein: CASSSFKQYRTTDTQYF.

V and J are TRBV11-1 and TRBJ2-1; the match to TRBD1 covers 9 bases. The trim removed 5 bases at V and 6 bases at J, leaving 5 bases unmatched. Germline CDR1 is SGHAT and CDR2 is FQDESV (reference sequence). CDR3 size: 14 residues. CDR3 in DNA: TGTGCCAGCAGCCCCGGGACAGGGACCAATGAGCAGTTCTTC. As protein: CASSPGTGTNEQFF. The full variable domain, with the rest looked up from reference TRBV11-1 and TRBJ2-1, is EAEVAQSPRYKITEKSQAVAFWCDPISGHATLYWYRQILGQGPELLVQFQDESVVDDSQLPKDRFSAERLKGVDSTLKIQPAELGDSAMYLCASSPGTGTNEQFFGPGTRLTVL.

This chain joins TRBV11-2 and TRBJ2-1; D ambiguous. The CDR3 length is 12 residues. V lost 0 bases and J 5 bases, leaving 2 bases between the germline ends. Germline V gene sequence: CDR1 SGHAT, CDR2 FQNNGV. The CDR3 DNA sequence: TGTGCCAGCAGCTTAGAACACAATGAGCAGTTCTTC. Protein: CASSLEHNEQFF.

This clonotype was counted between two and nine times. V gene TRBV6-1 combines with J gene TRBJ2-1, with D perhaps matching TRBD1 or TRBD2 (5 bases each). V was cut by 4 bases and J by 7 bases, with 20 bases left in between. Germline-derived CDR1 and CDR2 are MNHNS and SASEGT. The CDR3 covers 16 residues. CDR3 amino acids: CASSAFTGGSDNEQFF. DNA of the CDR3: TGTGCCAGCAGTGCCTTCACAGGTGGGAGTGATAATGAGCAGTTCTTC.

This clonotype appeared a few times. J is TRBJ1-1 and V is TRBV23-1; D remains unclear. TRBV23-1 is flagged as an ORF with uncertain function. CDR3 length equals 15 residues. V was cut by 0 bases and J by 3 bases, with 11 bases left in between. CDR3 DNA sequence: TGCGCCAGCAGTCAATCGTGGCAGGCCCACACTGAAGCTTTCTTT. This translates into CASSQSWQAHTEAFF.

V usage is TRBV5-1 and J usage is TRBJ2-7; D remains unclear. Trimming stripped 9 bases from V and 2 bases from J, with 0 bases between. There are 8 residues in the CDR3. CDR1 and CDR2 (germline): SGHRS, YFSETQ. The CDR3 DNA follows: TGCGCCACCTACGAGCAGTACTTC. This encodes CATYEQYF.

This clonotype was seen a single time. The V gene is TRBV14, the J gene TRBJ2-1; D not resolved. Germline loops: CDR1 SGHDN, CDR2 FVKESK. Trimming shortened V by 1 base and J by 10 bases, and 17 bases separated the two germline ends. This CDR3 has 15 amino acids. The CDR3 is CASSQAVFNEREQFF. The CDR3, as DNA: TGTGCCAGCAGCCAAGCGGTTTTCAATGAGAGGGAGCAGTTCTTC. Full variable domain (rest looked up from reference TRBV14 and TRBJ2-1): EAGVTQFPSHSVIEKGQTVTLRCDPISGHDNLYWYRRVMGKEIKFLLHFVKESKQDESGMPNNRFLAERTGGTYSTLKVQPAELEDSGVYFCASSQAVFNEREQFFGPGTRLTVL.